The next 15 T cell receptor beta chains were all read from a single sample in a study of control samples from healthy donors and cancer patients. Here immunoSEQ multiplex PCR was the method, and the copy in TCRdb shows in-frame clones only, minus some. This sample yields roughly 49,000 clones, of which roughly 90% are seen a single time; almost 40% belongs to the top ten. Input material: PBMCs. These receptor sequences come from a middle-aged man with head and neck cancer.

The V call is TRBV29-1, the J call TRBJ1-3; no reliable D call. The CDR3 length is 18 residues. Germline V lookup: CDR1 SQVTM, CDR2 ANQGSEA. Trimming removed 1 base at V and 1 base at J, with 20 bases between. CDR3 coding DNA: TGCAGCGTTGAAGGGCAACTGAGACCCCATGGTTCTGGAAACACCATATATTTT. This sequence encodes CSVEGQLRPHGSGNTIYF.

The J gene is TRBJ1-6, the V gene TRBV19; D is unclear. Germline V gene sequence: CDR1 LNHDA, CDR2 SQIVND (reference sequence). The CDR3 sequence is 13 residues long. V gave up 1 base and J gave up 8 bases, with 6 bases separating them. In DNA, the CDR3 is TGTGCCAGTAGTATAGGAGGAGATTCACCCCTCCACTTT. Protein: CASSIGGDSPLHF.

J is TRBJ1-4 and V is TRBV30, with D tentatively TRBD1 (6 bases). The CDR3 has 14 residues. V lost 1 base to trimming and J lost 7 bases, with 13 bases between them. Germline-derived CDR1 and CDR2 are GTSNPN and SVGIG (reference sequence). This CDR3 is CAWSEGQGIEKLFF. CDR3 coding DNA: TGTGCCTGGAGTGAAGGGCAGGGGATTGAAAAACTGTTTTTT.

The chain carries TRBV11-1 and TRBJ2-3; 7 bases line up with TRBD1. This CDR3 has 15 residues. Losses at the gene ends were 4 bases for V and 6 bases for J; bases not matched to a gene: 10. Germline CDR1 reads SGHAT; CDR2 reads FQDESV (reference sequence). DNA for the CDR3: TGTGCCAGCAGCTCTCGGTTCGGGACAGCCGATACGCAGTATTTT. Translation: CASSSRFGTADTQYF.

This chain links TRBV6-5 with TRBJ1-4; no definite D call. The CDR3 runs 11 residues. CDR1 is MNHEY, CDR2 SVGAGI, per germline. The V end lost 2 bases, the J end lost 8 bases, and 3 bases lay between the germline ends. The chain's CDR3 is CASSYNEKLFF. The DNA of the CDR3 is TGTGCCAGCAGTTACAACGAAAAACTGTTTTTT.

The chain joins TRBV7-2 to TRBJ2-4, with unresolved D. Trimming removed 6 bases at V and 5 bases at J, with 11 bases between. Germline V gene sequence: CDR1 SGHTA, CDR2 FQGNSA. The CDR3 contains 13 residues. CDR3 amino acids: CASSRPAENIQYF. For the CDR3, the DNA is TGTGCCAGCAGTAGACCCGCGGAAAACATTCAGTACTTC. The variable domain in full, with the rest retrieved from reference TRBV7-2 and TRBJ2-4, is GAGVSQSPSNKVTEKGKDVELRCDPISGHTALYWYRQSLGQGLEFLIYFQGNSAPDKSGLPSDRFSAERTGGSVSTLTIQRTQQEDSAVYLCASSRPAENIQYFGAGTRLSVL.

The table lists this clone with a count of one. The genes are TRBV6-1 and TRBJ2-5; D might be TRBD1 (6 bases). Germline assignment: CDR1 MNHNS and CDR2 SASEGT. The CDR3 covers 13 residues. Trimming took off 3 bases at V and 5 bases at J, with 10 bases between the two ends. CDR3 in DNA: TGTGCCAGCAGTGATCAGGGGTTGGAGACCCAGTACTTC. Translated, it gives CASSDQGLETQYF.

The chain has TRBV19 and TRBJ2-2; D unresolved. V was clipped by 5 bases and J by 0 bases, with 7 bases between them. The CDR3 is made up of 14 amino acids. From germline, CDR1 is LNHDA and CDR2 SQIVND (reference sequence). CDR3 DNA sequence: TGTGCCAGTAGTCCGTTTTCGAACACCGGGGAGCTGTTTTTT. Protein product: CASSPFSNTGELFF.

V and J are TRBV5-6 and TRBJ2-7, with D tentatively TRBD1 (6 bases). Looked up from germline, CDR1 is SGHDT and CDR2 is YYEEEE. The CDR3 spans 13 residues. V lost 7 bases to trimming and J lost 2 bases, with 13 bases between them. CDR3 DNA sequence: TGTGCCAGCGGGGGCAGGATCCCCTACGAGCAGTACTTC. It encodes CASGGRIPYEQYF.

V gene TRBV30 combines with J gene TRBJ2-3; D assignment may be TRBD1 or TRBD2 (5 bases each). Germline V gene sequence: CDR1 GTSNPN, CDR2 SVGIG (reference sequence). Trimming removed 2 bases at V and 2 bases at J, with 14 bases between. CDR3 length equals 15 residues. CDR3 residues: CAWSSPGPNTDTQYF. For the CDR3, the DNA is TGTGCCTGGAGTTCTCCGGGACCCAACACAGATACGCAGTATTTT.

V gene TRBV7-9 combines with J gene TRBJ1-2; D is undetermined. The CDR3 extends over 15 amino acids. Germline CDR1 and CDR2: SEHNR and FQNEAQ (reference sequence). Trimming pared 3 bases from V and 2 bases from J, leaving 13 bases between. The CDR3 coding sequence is TGTGCCAGCAGCTTGGCAGGCTCCCAAAACTATGGCTACACCTTC. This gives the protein CASSLAGSQNYGYTF. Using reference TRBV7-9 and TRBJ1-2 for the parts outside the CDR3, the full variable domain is DTGVSQNPRHKITKRGQNVTFRCDPISEHNRLYWYRQTLGQGPEFLTYFQNEAQLEKSRLLSDRFSAERPKGSFSTLEIQRTEQGDSAMYLCASSLAGSQNYGYTFGSGTRLTVV.

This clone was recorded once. The DNA of the CDR3 is TGTGCCAGCAGCCCGCTGAGGGGGGCCGGAAACATTCAGTACTTC. This codes for CASSPLRGAGNIQYF. This sequence joins TRBV5-6 and TRBJ2-4, with D perhaps TRBD1 or TRBD2 (6 bases each). CDR1 and CDR2 from the germline V gene are SGHDT and YYEEEE. The CDR3 length is 15 residues. The V and J ends lost 4 bases and 6 bases respectively, with 17 bases between them.

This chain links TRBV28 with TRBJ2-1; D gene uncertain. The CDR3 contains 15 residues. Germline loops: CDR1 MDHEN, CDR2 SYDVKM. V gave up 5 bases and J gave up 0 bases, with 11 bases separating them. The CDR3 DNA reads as TGTGCCAGCAGTGCCCCGGGTTACTCCTACAATGAGCAGTTCTTC. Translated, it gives CASSAPGYSYNEQFF.

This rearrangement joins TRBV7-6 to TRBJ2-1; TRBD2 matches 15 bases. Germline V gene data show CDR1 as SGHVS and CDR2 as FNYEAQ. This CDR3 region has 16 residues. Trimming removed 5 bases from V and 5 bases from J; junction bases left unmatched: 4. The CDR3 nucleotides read TGTGCCAGCAGCAAGGGGACTAGCGGGAGGAACAATGAGCAGTTCTTC. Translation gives CASSKGTSGRNNEQFF.

The CDR3: CASGGIYEQYF. The CDR3 nucleotides read TGTGCCAGCGGTGGGATCTACGAGCAGTACTTC. The chain recombines TRBV28 with TRBJ2-7, with unresolved D. Germline V gene lookup returns CDR1 MDHEN and CDR2 SYDVKM. The CDR3 totals 11 residues. V lost 8 bases to trimming and J lost 3 bases, with 8 bases between them. Full variable domain (outside the CDR3, taken from reference TRBV28 and TRBJ2-7): DVKVTQSSRYLVKRTGEKVFLECVQDMDHENMFWYRQDPGLGLRLIYFSYDVKMKEKGDIPEGYSVSREKKERFSLILESASTNQTSMYLCASGGIYEQYFGPGTRLTVT.